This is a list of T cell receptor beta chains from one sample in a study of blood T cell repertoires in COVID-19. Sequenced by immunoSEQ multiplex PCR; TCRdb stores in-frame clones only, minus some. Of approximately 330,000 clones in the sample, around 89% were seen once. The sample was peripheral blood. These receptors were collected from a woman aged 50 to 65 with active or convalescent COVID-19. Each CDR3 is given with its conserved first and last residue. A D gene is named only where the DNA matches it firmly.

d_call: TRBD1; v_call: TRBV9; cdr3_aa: CASSVASGGREKLFF
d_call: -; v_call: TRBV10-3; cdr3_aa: CAITGTAEVGGYTF
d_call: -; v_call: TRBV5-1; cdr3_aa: CASSSGARETQYF
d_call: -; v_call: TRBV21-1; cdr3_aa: CASSKKSDTGWDADQPQHF
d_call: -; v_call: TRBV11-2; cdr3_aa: CASSLEGSLYEQYF
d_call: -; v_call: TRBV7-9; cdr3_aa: CASSIPTREAGELFF
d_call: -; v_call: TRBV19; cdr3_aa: CASSIDGSSYNEQFF
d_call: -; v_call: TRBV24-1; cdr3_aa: CATSDWNYTDTQYF
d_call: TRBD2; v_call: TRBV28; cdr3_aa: CASTAGLAGASYEQYF
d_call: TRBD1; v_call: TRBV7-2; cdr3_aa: CASSDRAGQANEKLFF
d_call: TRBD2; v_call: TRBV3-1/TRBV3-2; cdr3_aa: CASSQEGTSGGLDTQYF
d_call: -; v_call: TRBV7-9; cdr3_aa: CASSLARGKETQYF
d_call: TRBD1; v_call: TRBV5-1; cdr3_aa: CASSRDREVGYTEAFF
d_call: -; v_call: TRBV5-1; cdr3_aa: CASTRTASQETQYF
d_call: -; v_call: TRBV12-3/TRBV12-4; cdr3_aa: CASLRNRLGYTF
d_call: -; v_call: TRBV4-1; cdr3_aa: CASSQITGSEAFF
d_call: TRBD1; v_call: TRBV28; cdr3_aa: CASSLSGDSGPYNEQFF